These 4 T cell receptor beta chains came from one sample sequenced in a study of T cell responses to AZD1222 COVID-19 vaccine (dated by TCRdb to 2020 to 2022). The library was obtained by the immunoSEQ multiplex PCR assay. TCRdb obtained this table from immuneACCESS and retained in-frame rearrangements with V and J assigned. These tables miss some clones; where compared with another copy, unresolved V genes account for less than half of the shortfall, and the remainder is unexplained. This sample holds about 50,000 clones; more than 60% were observed only once. The ten biggest clones cover around 7% of the sample. Read against the paper, the sample's time point label means: baseline before first vaccination. The specimen was peripheral blood, collected on day 0 of AZD1222 vaccination. The receptors originated from an adult in good health.

This clone was detected a few times. V gene TRBV27 combines with J gene TRBJ1-5; D perhaps matches TRBD1 (5 bases). In germline, CDR1 is MNHEY, CDR2 SMNVEV (reference sequence). Trimming removed 5 bases at V and 8 bases at J, with 13 bases between. The CDR3 consists of 13 residues. The CDR3 region is CASSPRGWEPQHF. The CDR3 coding sequence is TGTGCCAGCAGTCCCCGGGGGTGGGAGCCCCAGCATTTT.

This clone was detected only a few times. V is TRBV7-3 and J is TRBJ2-2; D is uncertain. V was trimmed by 5 bases and J by 6 bases, leaving 16 bases between them. The CDR3 is 15 residues long. Germline V lookup: CDR1 SGHTA, CDR2 FQGTGA. The CDR3: CASSQDLLGAGELFF. As DNA, the CDR3 is TGTGCCAGCAGCCAAGACCTTCTTGGGGCCGGGGAGCTGTTTTTT.

This clone has just a few counts. The chain is built from TRBV6-1 and TRBJ2-1; D possibly corresponds to TRBD1 (5 bases). The CDR3 extends over 13 amino acids. Germline assignment: CDR1 MNHNS and CDR2 SASEGT. Trimming shortened V by 2 bases and J by 9 bases, and 11 bases separated the two germline ends. The chain's CDR3 is CASSEYQGGEQFF. The CDR3 DNA is TGTGCCAGCAGTGAATACCAGGGTGGTGAGCAGTTCTTC.

CDR3 nucleotide sequence: TGTGCCAGCAGTGAATCTCTAGCGGCTTACAATGAGCAGTTCTTC. Its translation: CASSESLAAYNEQFF. This chain links TRBV2 with TRBJ2-1, with 7 bases that match TRBD2. The CDR3 runs 15 residues. J lost 4 bases, V lost 2 bases, and 5 bases had no gene match. The germline gives CDR1 SNHLY, CDR2 FYNNEI.